This T cell receptor (beta chain) was captured by sequencing in a study of blood T cell repertoires in COVID-19. As for the study in general: Material from acute and convalescent COVID-19 was sourced from the United States, Italy and Spain. Sources were T cells, B-cell-depleted T cells, or PBMCs; the material itself was cDNA or gDNA.

Trimming took off 5 bases at V and 3 bases at J, with 10 bases between the two ends. Per germline, CDR1 SGHTA and CDR2 FQGNSA. The CDR3 has 13 amino acids. In the original processing: From reference gene primer amplification, estimates of nucleated cell counts were derived. Libraries were prepared by immunoSEQ multiplex PCR; TCRdb keeps only in-frame clonotypes and omits some of them. From that table come the V and J calls and clone size; the DNA was used to work out D and trimming. The data contain some 220,000 clones, 70% to 90% of them singletons. This sequence originates from a woman younger than 30 who had recovered from COVID-19. Sequenced input: peripheral blood. V is TRBV7-2 and J is TRBJ2-5, with D perhaps TRBD1 (6 bases). The CDR3 sequence is CASSQGRKETQYF. The CDR3 DNA is TGTGCCAGCAGCCAGGGGCGAAAAGAGACCCAGTACTTC.